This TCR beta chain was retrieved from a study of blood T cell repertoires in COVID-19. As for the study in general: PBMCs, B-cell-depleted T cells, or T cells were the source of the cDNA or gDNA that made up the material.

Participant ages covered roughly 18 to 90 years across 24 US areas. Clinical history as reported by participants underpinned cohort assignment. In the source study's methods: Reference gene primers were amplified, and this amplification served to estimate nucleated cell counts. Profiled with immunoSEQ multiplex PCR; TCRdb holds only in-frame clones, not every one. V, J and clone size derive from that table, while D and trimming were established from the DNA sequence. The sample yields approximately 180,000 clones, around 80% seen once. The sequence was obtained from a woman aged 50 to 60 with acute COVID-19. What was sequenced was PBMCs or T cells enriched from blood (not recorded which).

CDR3 loop: CASSIGAATNEKLFF. As DNA, the CDR3 is TGCGCCAGCAGTATTGGAGCGGCAACTAATGAAAAACTGTTTTTT. The V gene is TRBV5-1, the J gene TRBJ1-4; D gene ambiguous. The CDR3 sequence is 15 residues long. The V end was cut by 5 bases, the J end by 0 bases, with 11 bases between. Germline V lookup: CDR1 SGHRS, CDR2 YFSETQ. The full variable domain, rest sourced from reference TRBV5-1 and TRBJ1-4, is KAGVTQTPRYLIKTRGQQVTLSCSPISGHRSVSWYQQTPGQGLQFLFEYFSETQRNKGNFPGRFSGRQFSNSRSEMNVSTLELGDSALYLCASSIGAATNEKLFFGSGTQLSVL.